This T cell receptor (beta chain) is drawn from a study of T cells after yellow fever vaccination. Study-level background: The authors prepared low-cell-number fractions using SMART-Seq v4 Ultra Low Input. The study's findings and limits: Clonotypes shared by both compartments, CD4 and CD8, made up a small share. The booster saw the reappearance of most primary-vaccination clones (approximately 96% CD4, 88% CD8).

Universal primer sites and UMIs were introduced during 5'RACE template-switching synthesis of TCR cDNA. TCRdb re-analysed the 5' RACE reads in MiXCR, keeping a single row per CDR3 protein. Altogether some 500,000 distinct CDR3 sequences are present, approximately 12% being singletons, with the ten largest covering about 14%. The CDR3 covers 14 residues. Germline CDR1 is MNHEY and CDR2 is SMNVEV (reference sequence). Details on this clonotype: Its antigen is not identified. Relative to the germline gene, one junction end is altered; a read error may explain this.

The origin of this receptor is a man aged 30 to 39 who received the YFV17D yellow fever vaccine. The J gene is TRBJ2-7, the V gene TRBV27; 8 nucleotides agree with TRBD2. Source: PBMCs, taken on the day of the yellow fever booster vaccination. The CDR3 nucleotides are TGTGCCAGCAGTAACCGCCTTGCCGCGGGAGGCCAACACTTC. Translating gives CASSNRLAAGGQHF.